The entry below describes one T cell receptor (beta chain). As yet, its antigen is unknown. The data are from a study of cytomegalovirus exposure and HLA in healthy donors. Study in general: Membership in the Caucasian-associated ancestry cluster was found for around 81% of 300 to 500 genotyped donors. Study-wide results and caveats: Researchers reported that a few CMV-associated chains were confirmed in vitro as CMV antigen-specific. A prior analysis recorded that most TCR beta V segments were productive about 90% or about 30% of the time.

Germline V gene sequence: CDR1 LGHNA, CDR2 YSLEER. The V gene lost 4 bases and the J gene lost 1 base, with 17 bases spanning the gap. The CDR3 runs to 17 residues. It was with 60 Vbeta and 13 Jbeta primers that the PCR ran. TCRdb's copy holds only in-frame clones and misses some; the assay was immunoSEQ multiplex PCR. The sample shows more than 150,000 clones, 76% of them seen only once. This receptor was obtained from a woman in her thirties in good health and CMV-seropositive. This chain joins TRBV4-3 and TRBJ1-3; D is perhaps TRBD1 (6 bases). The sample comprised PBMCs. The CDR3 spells CASSRTPGAGSGNTIYF. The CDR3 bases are TGCGCCAGCAGCCGAACCCCAGGGGCAGGGTCTGGAAACACCATATATTTT.